One and the same sample provided the 23 T cell receptor beta chains below, sequenced in a study of T cell changes during pregnancy in multiple sclerosis (dated by TCRdb to 2018 to 2020). The library was made by the immunoSEQ multiplex PCR assay. Not all clones reach the TCRdb copy of this immuneACCESS table, which keeps in-frame sequences only. Checked studies attribute under half of the gap to unresolved V genes and leave the rest unexplained. This sample is represented by fewer than 90,000 clones; 85% to 95% of them were singletons. The ten largest clones take up approximately 1.3% of the sample. The source was peripheral blood, collected in the third trimester of pregnancy. All receptors come from a female donor in good health, enrolled as a control in a pregnancy study.

V gene TRBV23-1 combines with J gene TRBJ2-7; weak D call: TRBD1 (7 bases). TRBV23-1 is treated as an ORF (open reading frame) with a function not yet certain. V was clipped by 0 bases and J by 5 bases, with 23 bases between them. The CDR3 consists of 18 residues. The CDR3 nucleotides read TGCGCCAGCAGTCAATCACCTAGGAGGGCTACAGGGGTCAACGAGCAGTACTTC. Encoded protein: CASSQSPRRATGVNEQYF.

The chain is built from TRBV13 and TRBJ1-4, with no clear D. The CDR3 extends over 12 amino acids. Trimming took off 10 bases at V and 0 bases at J, with 6 bases between the two ends. Germline V gene data show CDR1 as PRHDT and CDR2 as FYEKMQ (reference sequence). The CDR3 is CATGSTNEKLFF. CDR3 nucleotides: TGTGCCACGGGGTCAACTAATGAAAAACTGTTTTTT.

The rearrangement links TRBV6-4 to TRBJ2-7; the match to TRBD1 covers 7 bases. V was clipped by 0 bases and J by 7 bases; unmatched bases: 3. CDR3 length: 13 amino acids. The germline V gene encodes CDR1 MRHNA and CDR2 SNTAGT. CDR3 nucleotides: TGTGCCAGCAGTGACTCTCCGGGACAGGAGCAGTACTTC. This gives the protein CASSDSPGQEQYF.

V usage is TRBV28 and J usage is TRBJ1-3; unclear D gene. This CDR3 spans 15 amino acids. In germline, CDR1 is MDHEN, CDR2 SYDVKM. The ends were cut back, 1 base at V and 2 bases at J, with 9 bases in the middle. This CDR3 reads CASSLYSGAGNTIYF. The CDR3, as DNA: TGTGCCAGCAGTTTATATAGTGGTGCTGGAAACACCATATATTTT.

This clone was picked up one time. V gene TRBV13 combines with J gene TRBJ1-3; maybe TRBD1 (5 bases). Per the germline V gene, CDR1 is PRHDT and CDR2 is FYEKMQ (reference sequence). CDR3 size: 15 residues. The V end was cut by 7 bases, the J end by 2 bases, with 15 bases between. DNA for the CDR3: TGTGCCAGCATTTCCCAGGGAGGGGCTGGAAACACCATATATTTT. It specifies CASISQGGAGNTIYF.

Only one count was recorded for this clone. The chain uses TRBV7-9 and TRBJ2-1; D might be TRBD2 (6 bases). This CDR3 is 15 amino acids long. Germline V CDR1 and CDR2: SEHNR, FQNEAQ (reference sequence). V lost 5 bases and J lost 4, with 15 bases in between. CDR3 region: CASSPGRDPYNEQFF. DNA of the CDR3: TGTGCCAGCAGCCCCGGGCGGGATCCATACAATGAGCAGTTCTTC.

This clone was picked up one time. This sequence joins TRBV6-6 and TRBJ2-6; D might be TRBD2 (6 bases). The CDR3 loop spans 14 amino acids. Germline values: CDR1 MNHNY, CDR2 SVGAGI (reference sequence). Trimming pared 3 bases from V and 15 bases from J, leaving 18 bases between. The CDR3 spells CASSYVSGQTGLTF. CDR3 coding DNA: TGTGCCAGCAGTTATGTTAGCGGCCAAACCGGCCTGACTTTC.

The chain recombines TRBV27 with TRBJ1-2; D gene unclear. Trimming left V 5 bases short and J 4 bases short, with 14 bases between. The CDR3 sequence is 14 residues long. Germline V CDR1 and CDR2: MNHEY, SMNVEV (reference sequence). CDR3 region: CASSPSVALYGYTF. In nucleotides, the CDR3 is TGTGCCAGCAGTCCGTCGGTCGCGCTCTATGGCTACACCTTC.

The rearrangement uses TRBV27 and TRBJ1-5; a possible D gene is TRBD1 (5 bases). This CDR3 has 16 amino acids. Per germline, CDR1 MNHEY and CDR2 SMNVEV (reference sequence). The V and J ends lost 4 bases and 1 base respectively, with 14 bases between them. The CDR3 bases are TGTGCCAGCAGTTCTATCGCGGGGGACAGCAATCAGCCCCAGCATTTT. Amino acids: CASSSIAGDSNQPQHF.

This clone turned up a few times. CDR3 nucleotides: TGTGCCAGCAGAAGTATTGACAGGGCCGCCGGAGACGAGCAGTACTTC. Translating it yields CASRSIDRAAGDEQYF. This chain joins TRBV27 and TRBJ2-7, with TRBD1 matching over 7 bases. Germline V gene sequence: CDR1 MNHEY, CDR2 SMNVEV (reference sequence). The CDR3 extends over 16 amino acids. V shed 6 bases, J shed 5 bases, and the junction held 16 bases outside the gene matches.

The CDR3 loop reads CASRGGWSTEAFF. In DNA form, the CDR3 reads TGTGCCAGCAGAGGGGGCTGGTCCACTGAAGCTTTCTTT. The chain employs TRBV2 and TRBJ1-1, with 7 bases matching TRBD1. The junction had 5 bases not matched to a gene; V was cut back by 6 bases and J by 4 bases. In germline, CDR1 is SNHLY, CDR2 FYNNEI. This CDR3 has 13 residues.

This clone was observed once. The V gene is TRBV5-3, the J gene TRBJ2-4; perhaps TRBD1 as D (6 bases). TRBV5-3 is annotated as an ORF whose role is uncertain. Trimming took off 4 bases at V and 0 bases at J, with 14 bases between the two ends. There are 16 residues in the CDR3. Written as DNA, the CDR3 is TGTGCCAGAAGCCAAGGGGACAAATTAGCCAAAAACATTCAGTACTTC. Translating it yields CARSQGDKLAKNIQYF.

This sequence joins TRBV7-6 and TRBJ1-1; TRBD1 agrees at 7 bases. V was pared by 2 bases and J by 0 bases, with 9 bases of the junction left unmatched. The CDR3 runs to 17 residues. CDR1 and CDR2 (germline): SGHVS, FNYEAQ. DNA of the CDR3: TGTGCCAGCAGCTTATCCCGAGGGGACAGAATGAACACTGAAGCTTTCTTT. Translated: CASSLSRGDRMNTEAFF.

J is TRBJ1-1 and V is TRBV28; 12 nucleotides match TRBD1. The CDR3 has 18 amino acids. Germline values: CDR1 MDHEN, CDR2 SYDVKM. V shed 1 base, J shed 4 bases, and the junction held 10 bases outside the gene matches. CDR3 sequence reads: CASSLFSGTGGWGTEAFF. CDR3 sequence (DNA): TGTGCCAGCAGTTTATTCTCCGGGACAGGGGGCTGGGGCACTGAAGCTTTCTTT.

The chain couples TRBV27 to TRBJ1-1; 7 nucleotides align to TRBD1. The germline CDR1 and CDR2 sequences are MNHEY and SMNVEV (reference sequence). The V segment lost 6 bases and the J segment 7 bases; nucleotides outside the gene matches: 8. This CDR3 is built from 13 residues. This CDR3 is CASRRIRDSEAFF. In nucleotides, the CDR3 is TGTGCCAGCAGGAGAATCCGGGACAGTGAAGCTTTCTTT.

The CDR3 here is CASSTRQGPNTGELFF. In DNA, the CDR3 is TGTGCCAGCAGCACGAGACAGGGGCCGAACACCGGGGAGCTGTTTTTT. The genes are TRBV9 and TRBJ2-2, with 8 nucleotides matching TRBD1. This CDR3 has 16 residues. The germline V gene has CDR1 SGDLS and CDR2 YYNGEE. After removal of 4 bases from V and 0 bases from J, the junction contained 5 bases not matched to a gene.

This clone has just a few counts. The chain uses TRBV5-1 and TRBJ2-7, with 7 bases aligning to TRBD1. V gave up 3 bases and J gave up 4 bases; unmatched junction bases: 4. Germline V gene lookup returns CDR1 SGHRS and CDR2 YFSETQ. The CDR3 covers 13 residues. The CDR3 DNA sequence: TGCGCCAGCAGCTCGACAGGGCAATACGAGCAGTACTTC. It codes for CASSSTGQYEQYF.

The gene calls are TRBV5-1 and TRBJ2-2; 8 bases are a match to TRBD2. CDR3 size: 16 residues. Looked up from germline, CDR1 is SGHRS and CDR2 is YFSETQ. Germline trimming cut 4 bases from V and 7 bases from J; bases unmatched to any gene: 12. The CDR3 nucleotides are TGCGCCAGCAGCCATGAACCGGGACTAGGGGTCGGGGAGCTGTTTTTT. This sequence encodes CASSHEPGLGVGELFF.

The chain links TRBV6-5 to TRBJ2-1; 13 bases agree with TRBD2. The germline V gene has CDR1 MNHEY and CDR2 SVGAGI. The V and J ends lost 6 bases and 8 bases, in that order; junction bases with no gene match: 7. The CDR3 runs 15 residues. Written as DNA, the CDR3 is TGTGCCAGCAGCGGGACTAGCGGGACCTGGGATGAGCAGTTCTTC. Translation: CASSGTSGTWDEQFF.

The DNA for the CDR3 is TGTGCCAGAAGCTTGGATGGAGATACCACAACCTACGAGCAGTACTTC. Its translation is CARSLDGDTTTYEQYF. The chain has TRBV5-3 and TRBJ2-7; D gene unclear. TRBV5-3 is an open reading frame, and its role is uncertain. This CDR3 comprises 16 residues. V lost 0 bases to trimming and J lost 2 bases, with 15 bases between them.

The CDR3 is CASRQGAYEQYF. For the CDR3, the DNA is TGTGCCAGTAGACAGGGGGCATACGAGCAGTACTTC. J is TRBJ2-7 and V is TRBV28; 10 bases align to TRBD1. V dropped 9 bases and J dropped 4; count of bases not matched to a gene: 3. CDR1 is MDHEN, CDR2 SYDVKM, per germline. The length of the CDR3 is 12 residues.

This rearrangement joins TRBV5-1 to TRBJ1-1; D gene uncertain. CDR3 length: 15 residues. Trimming removed 0 bases at V and 3 bases at J, with 12 bases between. In germline, CDR1 is SGHRS, CDR2 YFSETQ. The CDR3 nucleotides read TGCGCCAGCAGCTTGGGGGCGGGGTTGGACACTGAAGCTTTCTTT. Translating gives CASSLGAGLDTEAFF.

About this clone: Mismatch with germline at one junction end may stem from a read error. The chain has TRBV7-7 and TRBJ2-3; tentative D call: TRBD2 (7 bases). Germline V CDR1 and CDR2: SSHAT, FNYEAQ (reference sequence). The CDR3 extends over 15 amino acids. The CDR3 coding sequence is TGTGCTAGCAGCTTAGGAGGGGGGGCTGCGGATACGCAGTATTTT. Translated, it gives CASSLGGGAADTQYF.